This T cell receptor beta chain derives from a study of CD8 T cells in Susac syndrome. On the study more broadly: Patients with Susac syndrome had blood drawn and were at that point therapy-naive, on corticosteroids, or on intravenous immunoglobulin alone. Points from the study as a whole: When the CD4+ T cell repertoires of patients with Susac syndrome were examined, they did not show any clonal expansion.

RNA, at about 0.45 to 1 ug, was reverse transcribed with random hexamers. Across 54 Vbeta and 13 Jbeta, immunoSEQ multiplex PCR amplified TCR beta CDR3. MiXCR was run by TCRdb on the immunoSEQ multiplex PCR reads, yielding one entry per CDR3 protein. The table has under 200,000 distinct CDR3 sequences, 90% to 96% seen once. Of note for this clonotype: The antigen is undetermined.

Patients with Susac syndrome met the recently defined diagnostic criteria for definite or probable disease. The receptor was isolated from a human donor with Susac syndrome. The sample was CD4+ T cells from PBMCs.

The CDR3 region is CASSIAGTGGETQYF. The CDR3 DNA follows: TGTGCCAGCAGCATCGCCGGGACAGGGGGAGAGACCCAGTACTTC. The chain is built from TRBV7-2 and TRBJ2-5; TRBD1 aligns across 11 bases. The CDR3 sequence is 15 residues long. In germline, CDR1 is SGHTA, CDR2 FQGNSA. V gave up 5 bases and J gave up 4 bases; unmatched junction bases: 6.